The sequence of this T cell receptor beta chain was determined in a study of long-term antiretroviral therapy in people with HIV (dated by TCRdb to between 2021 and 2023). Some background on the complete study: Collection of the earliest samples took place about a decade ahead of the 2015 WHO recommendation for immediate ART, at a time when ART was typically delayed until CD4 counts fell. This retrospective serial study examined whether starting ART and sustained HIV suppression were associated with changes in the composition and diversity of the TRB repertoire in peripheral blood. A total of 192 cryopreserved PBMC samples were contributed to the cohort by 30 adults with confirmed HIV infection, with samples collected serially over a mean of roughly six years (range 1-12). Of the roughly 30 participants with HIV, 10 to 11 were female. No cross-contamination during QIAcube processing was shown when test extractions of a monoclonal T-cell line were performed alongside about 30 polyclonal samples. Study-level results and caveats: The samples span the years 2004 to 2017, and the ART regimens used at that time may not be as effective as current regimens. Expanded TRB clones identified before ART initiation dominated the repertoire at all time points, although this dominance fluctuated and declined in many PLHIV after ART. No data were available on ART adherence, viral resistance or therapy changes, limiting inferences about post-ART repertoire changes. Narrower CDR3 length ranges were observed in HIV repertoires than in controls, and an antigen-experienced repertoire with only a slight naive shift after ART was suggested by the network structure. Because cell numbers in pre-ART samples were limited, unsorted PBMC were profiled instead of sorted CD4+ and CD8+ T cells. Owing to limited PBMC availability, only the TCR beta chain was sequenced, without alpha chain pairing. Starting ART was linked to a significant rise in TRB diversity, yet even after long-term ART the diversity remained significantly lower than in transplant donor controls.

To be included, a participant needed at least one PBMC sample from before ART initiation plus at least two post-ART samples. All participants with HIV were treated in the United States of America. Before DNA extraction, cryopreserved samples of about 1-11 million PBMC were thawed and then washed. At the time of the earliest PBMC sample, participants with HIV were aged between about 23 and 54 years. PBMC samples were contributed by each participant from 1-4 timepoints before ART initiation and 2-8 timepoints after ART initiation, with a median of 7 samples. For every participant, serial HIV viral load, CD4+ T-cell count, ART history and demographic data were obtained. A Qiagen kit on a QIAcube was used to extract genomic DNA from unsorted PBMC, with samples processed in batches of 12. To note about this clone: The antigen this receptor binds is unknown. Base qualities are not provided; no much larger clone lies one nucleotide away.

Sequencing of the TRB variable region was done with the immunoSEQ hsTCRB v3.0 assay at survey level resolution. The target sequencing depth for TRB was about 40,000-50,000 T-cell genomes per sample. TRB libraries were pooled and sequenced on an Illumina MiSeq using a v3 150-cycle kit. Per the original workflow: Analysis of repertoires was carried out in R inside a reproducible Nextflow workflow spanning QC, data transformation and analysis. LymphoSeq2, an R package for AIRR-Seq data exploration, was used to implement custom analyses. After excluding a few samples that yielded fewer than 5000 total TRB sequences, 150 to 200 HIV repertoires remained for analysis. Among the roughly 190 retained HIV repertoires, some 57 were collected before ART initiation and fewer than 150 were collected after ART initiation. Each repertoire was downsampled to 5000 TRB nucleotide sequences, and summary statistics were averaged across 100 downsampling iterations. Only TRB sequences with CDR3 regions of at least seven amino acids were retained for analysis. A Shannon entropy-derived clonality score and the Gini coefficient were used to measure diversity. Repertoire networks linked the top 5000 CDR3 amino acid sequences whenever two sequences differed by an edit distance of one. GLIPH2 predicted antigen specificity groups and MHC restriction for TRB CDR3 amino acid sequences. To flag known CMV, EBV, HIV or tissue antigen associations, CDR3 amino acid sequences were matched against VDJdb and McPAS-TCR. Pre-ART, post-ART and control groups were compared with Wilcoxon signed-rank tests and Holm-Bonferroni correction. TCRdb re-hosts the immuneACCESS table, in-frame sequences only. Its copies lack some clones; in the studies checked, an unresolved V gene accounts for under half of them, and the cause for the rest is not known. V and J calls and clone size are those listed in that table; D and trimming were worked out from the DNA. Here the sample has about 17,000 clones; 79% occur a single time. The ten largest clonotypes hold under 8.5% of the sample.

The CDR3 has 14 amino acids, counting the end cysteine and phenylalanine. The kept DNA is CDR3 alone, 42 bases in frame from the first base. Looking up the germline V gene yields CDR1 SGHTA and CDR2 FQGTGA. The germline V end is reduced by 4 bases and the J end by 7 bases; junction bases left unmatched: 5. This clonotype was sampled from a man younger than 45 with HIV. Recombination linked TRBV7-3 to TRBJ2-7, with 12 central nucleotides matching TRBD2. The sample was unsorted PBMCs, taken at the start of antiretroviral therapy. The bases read TGTGCCAGCAGCTCACTAGCGGGGGGTTCGGAGCAGTACTTC. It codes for CASSSLAGGSEQYF.